This T cell receptor (beta chain) was captured in a study of CD4 T cell repertoires in COVID-19. On the study more broadly: Other coronavirus spike proteins restimulated relabeled CFSE-low cells expanded with IL-2 for 9 to 10 days.

The CDR3 consists of 17 residues. CDR1 SGHRS and CDR2 YFSETQ come from the germline V gene. Between the trimmed V and J ends, which lost 0 bases and 2 bases, there was a span of 15 bases. TCRdb's copy holds only in-frame clones and misses some; the assay was immunoSEQ multiplex PCR. Of tens of thousands of clones in the sample, more than 75% are singletons; the top ten hold roughly 0.58%. No culture step preceded sequencing of the ex vivo isolated memory T cells. The TCR comes from a human donor who had COVID-19. Sequencing was performed on central memory CD4+ T cells from blood, taken before the COVID-19 pandemic. The chain couples TRBV5-1 to TRBJ2-1; D might be TRBD2 (7 bases). Written as DNA, the CDR3 is TGCGCCAGCAGCTTGGGGGGGGGAACAGGGACCTACAATGAGCAGTTCTTC. It yields the protein CASSLGGGTGTYNEQFF.